These 10 T cell receptor beta chains were all obtained from the same sample, sequenced in a study of sequential checkpoint blockade in melanoma (dated by TCRdb to about 2019). Library prep was done by the immunoSEQ multiplex PCR assay. TCRdb stores this immuneACCESS table with in-frame sequences only. Part of the clones is absent; in the studies checked, under half of the shortfall reflects unresolved V genes, and no reason is known for the rest. This sample lists fewer than 50,000 clones; roughly 90% were detected once. 9.5% to 15% of the sample is in the top ten clones. The meaning of the sample's treatment or condition label: randomized to nivolumab then ipilimumab (arm A) or the reverse (arm B). The specimen was CD8+ T cells sorted from blood (inferred from file names), collected from a patient given nivolumab and ipilimumab in sequence. The receptors originated from a human donor with melanoma.

J is TRBJ2-5 and V is TRBV29-1; TRBD2 is a possible D gene (5 bases). Germline V lookup: CDR1 SQVTM, CDR2 ANQGSEA. This CDR3 has 14 residues. Trimming cost V 0 bases and J 5 bases, with 13 bases left between them. In DNA, the CDR3 is TGCAGCGTTGAAGATACCCGGCGAGGGGAGACCCAGTACTTC. Translation gives CSVEDTRRGETQYF.

The V and J genes are TRBV11-2 and TRBJ2-7, with 10 bases that match TRBD2. V was pared by 5 bases and J by 6 bases, with 7 bases of the junction left unmatched. Germline CDR1 is SGHAT and CDR2 is FQNNGV. The CDR3 covers 14 residues. The CDR3 DNA is TGTGCCAGCAGCACTAGCGGGATCCCTCCCGAGCAGTACTTC. This sequence encodes CASSTSGIPPEQYF.

This chain joins TRBV28 and TRBJ2-7; 8 nucleotides align to TRBD1. CDR1 is MDHEN, CDR2 SYDVKM, per germline. V gave up 4 bases and J gave up 0 bases; unmatched junction bases: 5. This CDR3 has 15 residues. CDR3 in amino acids: CASSYRGALSYEQYF. CDR3 sequence (DNA): TGTGCCAGCAGTTACAGGGGGGCCCTCTCCTACGAGCAGTACTTC.

This sequence joins TRBV4-2 and TRBJ2-7, with 13 bases lining up with TRBD2. Per germline, CDR1 LGHNA and CDR2 YNFKEQ. The CDR3 runs 18 residues. V lost 0 bases to trimming and J lost 5 bases; unmatched junction nucleotides: 10. The CDR3: CASSQDRKSTSGRNEQYV. CDR3 DNA: TGTGCCAGCAGCCAAGACCGGAAGTCGACTAGCGGGAGGAACGAGCAGTACGTC.

The rearrangement joins TRBV19 to TRBJ1-1; D uncertain. This CDR3 spans 13 amino acids. Trimming removed 3 bases from V and 1 base from J, with 6 bases in between. Germline assignment: CDR1 LNHDA and CDR2 SQIVND (reference sequence). The CDR3 DNA reads TGTGCCAGTAGTATGTCAGAGAACACTGAAGCTTTCTTT. Protein sequence: CASSMSENTEAFF.

The chain employs TRBV21-1 and TRBJ1-2; the D call in the table, TRBD1, was not verified against the DNA. TRBV21-1 is listed as a pseudogene. The CDR3 length is 17 residues. The CDR3 region has the DNA TGTGCCAGCAACTCCCCGTGGGGGACAGACTGTAACTATGGCTACACCTTC. Protein: CASNSPWGTDCNYGYTF.

The chain has TRBV5-4 and TRBJ2-3, with 7 bases matching TRBD1. The junction had 6 bases not matched to a gene; V was cut back by 4 bases and J by 4 bases. The CDR3 consists of 14 residues. The V gene's germline CDR1 is SGHNT and CDR2 YYREEE (reference sequence). As DNA, the CDR3 is TGTGCCAGCAGCCCCACAGGGGCGGCAGATACGCAGTATTTT. As protein: CASSPTGAADTQYF. Variable domain in full (rest from reference TRBV5-4 and TRBJ2-3): ETGVTQSPTHLIKTRGQQVTLRCSSQSGHNTVSWYQQALGQGPQFIFQYYREEENGRGNFPPRFSGLQFPNYSSELNVNALELDDSALYLCASSPTGAADTQYFGPGTRLTVL.

Here the CDR3 DNA reads TGCAGCGTTGAGGCTAGCGGGAGGTTAGTGGAGACCCAGTACTTC. This encodes CSVEASGRLVETQYF. This sequence joins TRBV29-1 and TRBJ2-5; TRBD2 aligns across 11 bases. CDR1 is SQVTM, CDR2 ANQGSEA, per germline. V shed 3 bases, J shed 5 bases, and the junction held 8 bases outside the gene matches. The CDR3 spans 15 residues.

The chain carries TRBV13 and TRBJ2-1, with 11 bases fitting TRBD1. Trimming removed 5 bases from V and 8 bases from J; junction bases left unmatched: 5. The CDR3 extends over 14 amino acids. Germline V gene sequence: CDR1 PRHDT, CDR2 FYEKMQ (reference sequence). In DNA, the CDR3 is TGTGCCAGCAGCGGACAGGGGGCTCTACATGAGCAGTTCTTC. Protein: CASSGQGALHEQFF.

The chain recombines TRBV28 with TRBJ2-7; D possibly corresponds to TRBD1 (6 bases). V was clipped by 5 bases and J by 2 bases, with 13 bases between them. The germline CDR1 and CDR2 sequences are MDHEN and SYDVKM. The CDR3 contains 14 residues. The CDR3, as DNA: TGTGCCAGCAGTCCGGGGACACCAGCCTACGAGCAGTACTTC. Protein sequence: CASSPGTPAYEQYF.